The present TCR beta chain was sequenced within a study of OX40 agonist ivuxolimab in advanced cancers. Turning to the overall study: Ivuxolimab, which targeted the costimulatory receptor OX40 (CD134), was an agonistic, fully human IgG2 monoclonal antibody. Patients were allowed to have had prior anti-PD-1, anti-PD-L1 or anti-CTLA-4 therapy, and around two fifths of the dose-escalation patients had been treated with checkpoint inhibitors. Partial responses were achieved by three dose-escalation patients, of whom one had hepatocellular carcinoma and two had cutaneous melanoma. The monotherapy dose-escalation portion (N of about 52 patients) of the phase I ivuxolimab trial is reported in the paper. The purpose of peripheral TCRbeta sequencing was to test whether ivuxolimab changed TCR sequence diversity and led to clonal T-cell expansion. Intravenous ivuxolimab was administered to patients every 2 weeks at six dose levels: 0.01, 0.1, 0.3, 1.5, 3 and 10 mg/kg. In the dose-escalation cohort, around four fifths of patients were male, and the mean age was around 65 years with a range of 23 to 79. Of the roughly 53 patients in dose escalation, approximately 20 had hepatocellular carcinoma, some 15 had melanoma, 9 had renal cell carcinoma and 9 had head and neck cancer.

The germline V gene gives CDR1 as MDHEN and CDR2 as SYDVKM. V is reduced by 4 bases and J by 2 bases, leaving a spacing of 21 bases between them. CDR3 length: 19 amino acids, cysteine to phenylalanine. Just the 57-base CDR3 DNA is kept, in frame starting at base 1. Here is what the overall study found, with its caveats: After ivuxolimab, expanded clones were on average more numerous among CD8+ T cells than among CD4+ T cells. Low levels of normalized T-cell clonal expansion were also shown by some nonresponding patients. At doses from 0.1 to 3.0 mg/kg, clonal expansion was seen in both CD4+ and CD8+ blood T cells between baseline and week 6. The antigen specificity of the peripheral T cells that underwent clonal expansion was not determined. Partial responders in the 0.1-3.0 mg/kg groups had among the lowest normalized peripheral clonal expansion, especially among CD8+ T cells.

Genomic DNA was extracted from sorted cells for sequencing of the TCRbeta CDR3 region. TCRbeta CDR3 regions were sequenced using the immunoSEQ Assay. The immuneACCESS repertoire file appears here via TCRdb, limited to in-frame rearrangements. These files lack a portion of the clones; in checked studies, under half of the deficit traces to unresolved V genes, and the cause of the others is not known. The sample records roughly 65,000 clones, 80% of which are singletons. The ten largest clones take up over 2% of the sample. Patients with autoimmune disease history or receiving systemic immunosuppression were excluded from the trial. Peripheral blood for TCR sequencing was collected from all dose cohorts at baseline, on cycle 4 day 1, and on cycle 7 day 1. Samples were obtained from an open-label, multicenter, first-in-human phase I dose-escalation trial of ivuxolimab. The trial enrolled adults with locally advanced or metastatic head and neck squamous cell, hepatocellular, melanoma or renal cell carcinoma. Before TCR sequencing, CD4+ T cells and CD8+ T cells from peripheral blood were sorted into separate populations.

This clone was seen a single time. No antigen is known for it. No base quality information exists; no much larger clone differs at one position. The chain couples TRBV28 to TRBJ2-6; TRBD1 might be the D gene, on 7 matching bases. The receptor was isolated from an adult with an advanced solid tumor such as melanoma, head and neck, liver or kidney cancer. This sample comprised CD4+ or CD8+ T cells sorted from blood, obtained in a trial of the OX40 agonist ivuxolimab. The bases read TGTGCCAGCAGTTATCAGGGCGGGGCAGGGGGAGCTGGGGCCAACGTCCTGACTTTC. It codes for CASSYQGGAGGAGANVLTF. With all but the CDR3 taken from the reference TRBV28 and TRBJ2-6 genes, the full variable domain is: DVKVTQSSRYLVKRTGEKVFLECVQDMDHENMFWYRQDPGLGLRLIYFSYDVKMKEKGDIPEGYSVSREKKERFSLILESASTNQTSMYLCASSYQGGAGGAGANVLTFGAGSRLTVL.